This T cell receptor beta chain was recovered during a study of blood T cell repertoires in COVID-19. Study information: Sources were T cells, B-cell-depleted T cells, or PBMCs; the material itself was cDNA or gDNA.

Only in-frame clones appear in the TCRdb table, and some are missing; sequencing was by immunoSEQ multiplex PCR. The table has some 220,000 clones, 83% seen once. CDR3 size: 15 residues. V was trimmed by 3 bases and J by 5 bases, leaving 13 bases between them. The germline gives CDR1 SGHTA, CDR2 FQGNSA. The sequence derives from a woman in her twenties or thirties with COVID-19, enrolled during active disease. The sequenced material came from peripheral blood. J is TRBJ1-4 and V is TRBV7-2; a possible D gene is TRBD1 (5 bases). CDR3 loop: CASSFSGQGNEKLFF. The CDR3 region has the DNA TGTGCCAGCAGCTTCAGTGGGCAGGGAAATGAAAAACTGTTTTTT.